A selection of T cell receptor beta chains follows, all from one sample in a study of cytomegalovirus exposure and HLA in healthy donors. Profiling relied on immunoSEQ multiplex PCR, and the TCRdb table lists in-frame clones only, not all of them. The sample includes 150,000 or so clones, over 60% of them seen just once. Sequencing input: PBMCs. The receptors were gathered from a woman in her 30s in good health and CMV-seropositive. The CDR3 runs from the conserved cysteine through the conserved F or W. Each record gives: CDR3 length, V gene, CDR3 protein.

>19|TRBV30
CAWRPPRFLNRGLDTEAFF
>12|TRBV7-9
CASSEASSEAFF
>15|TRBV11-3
CASSKQGLGGETQYF
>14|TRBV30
CAWSGTMGGLEQFF
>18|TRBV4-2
CASSRPGQGATGNSPLHF
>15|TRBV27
CASSGYDSLNTEAFF
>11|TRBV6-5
CASSYGAEAFF
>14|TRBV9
CASSGDREMETQYF
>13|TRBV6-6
CASMVIGGTEAFF
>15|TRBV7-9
CASSLDRERVYGYTF
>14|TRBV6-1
CATLRTGWSTEAFF
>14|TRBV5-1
CASSLAAVWETQHF
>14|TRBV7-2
CASSSQRGNYGYTF
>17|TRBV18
CASSPRAGGSNTGELFF
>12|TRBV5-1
CASSADRVGQFF
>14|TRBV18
CASSPGGSYNEQFF
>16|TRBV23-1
CASYTRDRGYNSPLHF
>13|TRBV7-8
CASSFKGRNEQYF
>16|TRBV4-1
CASSQLRLGGRYGYTF
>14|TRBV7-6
CASSLGPLTGTQYF
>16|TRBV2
CASSVRRASGTDTQYF
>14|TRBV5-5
CASSLGLLNTEAFF
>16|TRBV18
CASSPLTDAMNTEAFF
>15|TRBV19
CASVTSGRRRYEQYF
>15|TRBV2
CASTPSGTGSRPLHF
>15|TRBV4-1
CASSPPSIENYGYTF
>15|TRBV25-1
CASSEVSGGNEKLFF
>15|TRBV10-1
CASSEGGQRNTEAFF
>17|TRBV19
CASSLTVLLLGYNEQFF
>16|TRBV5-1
CASSQGFGGAKYEQYF
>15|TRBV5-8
CASSFGTSVAGELFF
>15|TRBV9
CASSAPGLVGSEQFF
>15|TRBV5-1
CASSLGQGVPHEQYF
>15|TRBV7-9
CASSSGLFHTGELFF
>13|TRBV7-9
CASSRILEDTQYF
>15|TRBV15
CATSPGLAGVDEQFF
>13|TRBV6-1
CASRGLNTGELFF
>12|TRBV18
CASSPTHQPQHF
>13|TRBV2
CATSYLAGGVEYF
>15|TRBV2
CASRSSGTTYNEQFF
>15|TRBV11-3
CASSLSTGTYNEQFF
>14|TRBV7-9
CASSLGDRNEKLFF
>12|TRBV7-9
CASSHDRREAFF
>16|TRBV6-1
CASSVGRGTVNTEAFF
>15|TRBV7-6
CASSSGQGGNQPQHF
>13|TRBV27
CASSLDRYYEQYF
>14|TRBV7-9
CASSLAETQETQYF
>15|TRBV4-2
CASSPIGPVHNEQFF
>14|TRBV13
CASSLNTMNTEAFF
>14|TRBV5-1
CASSGGTGLSGYTF
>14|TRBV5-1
CASRFNREGEKLFF
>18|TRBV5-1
CASTPGVAETRVRETQYF